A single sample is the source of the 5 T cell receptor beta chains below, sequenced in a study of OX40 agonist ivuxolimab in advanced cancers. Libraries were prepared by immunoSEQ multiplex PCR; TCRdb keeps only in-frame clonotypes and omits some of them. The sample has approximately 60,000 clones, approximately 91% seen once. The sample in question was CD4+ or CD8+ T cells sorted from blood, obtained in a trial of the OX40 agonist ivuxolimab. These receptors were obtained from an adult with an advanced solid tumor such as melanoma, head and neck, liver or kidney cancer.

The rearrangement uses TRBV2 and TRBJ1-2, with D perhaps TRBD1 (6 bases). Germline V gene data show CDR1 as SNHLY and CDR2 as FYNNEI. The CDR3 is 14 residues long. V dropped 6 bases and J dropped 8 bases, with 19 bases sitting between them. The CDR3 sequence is CASRLEIGGRGYTF. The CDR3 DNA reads TGTGCCAGCAGGCTAGAGATTGGGGGCAGGGGCTACACCTTC.

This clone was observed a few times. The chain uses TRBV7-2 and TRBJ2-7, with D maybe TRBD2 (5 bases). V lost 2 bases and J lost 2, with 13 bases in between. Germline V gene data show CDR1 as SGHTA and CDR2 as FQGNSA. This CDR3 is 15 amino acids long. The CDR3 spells CASSLTRGLTYEQYF. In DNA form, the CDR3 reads TGTGCCAGCAGCTTAACCAGAGGGCTGACCTACGAGCAGTACTTC.

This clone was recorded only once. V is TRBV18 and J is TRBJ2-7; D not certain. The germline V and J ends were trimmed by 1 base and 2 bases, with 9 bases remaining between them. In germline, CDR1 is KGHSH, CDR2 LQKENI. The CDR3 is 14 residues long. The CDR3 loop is CASSPQPQPYEQYF. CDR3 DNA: TGTGCCAGCTCACCACAGCCCCAGCCCTACGAGCAGTACTTC.

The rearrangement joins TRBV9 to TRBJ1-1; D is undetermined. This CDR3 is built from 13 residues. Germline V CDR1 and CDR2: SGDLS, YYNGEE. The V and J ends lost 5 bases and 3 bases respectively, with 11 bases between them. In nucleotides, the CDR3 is TGTGCCAGCAGTTATCGGCGGGACACTGAAGCTTTCTTT. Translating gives CASSYRRDTEAFF.

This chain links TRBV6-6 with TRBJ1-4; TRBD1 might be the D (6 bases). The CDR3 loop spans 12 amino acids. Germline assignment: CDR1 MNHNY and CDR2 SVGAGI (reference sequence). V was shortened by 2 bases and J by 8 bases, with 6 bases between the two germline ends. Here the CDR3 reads CASSYGGEKLFF. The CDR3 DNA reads TGTGCCAGCAGTTACGGGGGCGAAAAACTGTTTTTT.